This TCR beta chain was found in a study of T cell responses to AZD1222 COVID-19 vaccine. Study-level results: Baseline serostatus was positive in only six AZD1222 recipients.

As concerns this clone: The antigen is unknown.

Measured with immunoSEQ multiplex PCR; TCRdb has only the in-frame clones, and not every one. The sample contains 65,000 to 70,000 clones, about 80% of which appear only once. The CDR3 has 16 residues. Trimming took 5 bases from V and 4 from J; bases not matched to a gene: 16. Looked up from germline, CDR1 is SQVTM and CDR2 is ANQGSEA. Here the sequenced sample was peripheral blood, taken on day 0 of AZD1222 vaccination. This clonotype originated in an adult in good health. The V call is TRBV29-1, the J call TRBJ2-5; 7 bases are shared with TRBD1. The CDR3 is CSVKVRGHRSGETQYF. The CDR3 DNA is TGCAGCGTTAAAGTTAGGGGGCATCGTTCGGGAGAGACCCAGTACTTC. Looking up the rest from reference TRBV29-1 and TRBJ2-5 gives the full variable domain: SAVISQKPSRDICQRGTSLTIQCQVDSQVTMMFWYRQQPGQSLTLIATANQGSEATYESGFVIDKFPISRPNLTFSTLTVSNMSPEDSSIYLCSVKVRGHRSGETQYFGPGTRLLVL.